The 27 T cell receptor beta chains in this list originate from one sample, sequenced in a study of metastatic and nonmetastatic thyroid tumors. MiXCR re-clonotyped the PCR reads for TCRdb. The data show roughly 14,000 clones, over 25% seen once. No treatment had been given to any patient before thyroid surgery. The sequenced material came from tumor tissue. These receptors originate from a male donor with papillary thyroid cancer or a benign thyroid nodule (not recorded which). Some clones in this sample may be carry-over from other donors' samples.

This clone was observed many times. This chain links TRBV7-2 with TRBJ2-5; the D gene is possibly TRBD1 (5 bases). Germline-derived CDR1 and CDR2 are SGHTA and FQGNSA. The CDR3 length is 15 residues. Deletions cut 2 bases from V and 5 bases from J, with 15 bases between. The CDR3, as DNA: TGTGCCAGCAGCTTAAGGATGGGGCCCGCGGAGACCCAGTACTTC. It encodes CASSLRMGPAETQYF.

The rearrangement uses TRBV5-1 and TRBJ2-7, with unresolved D. V lost 5 bases and J 6 bases, leaving 12 bases between the germline ends. The CDR3 contains 12 residues. The germline CDR1 and CDR2 sequences are SGHRS and YFSETQ. The CDR3 nucleotides are TGCGCCAGCAGGGCGGACCAAGGCGAGCAGTACTTC. Protein: CASRADQGEQYF.

This clone was recorded many times. V usage is TRBV7-7 and J usage is TRBJ2-5, with TRBD1 matching over 7 bases. Per germline, CDR1 SSHAT and CDR2 FNYEAQ (reference sequence). The J segment lost 2 bases and the V segment lost 4 bases, leaving 1 base of the junction unmatched. This CDR3 has 13 amino acids. Written as DNA, the CDR3 is TGTGCCAGCAGCTGGGACAGACAAGAGACCCAGTACTTC. It is translated as CASSWDRQETQYF. The entire variable domain, with the rest obtained from reference TRBV7-7 and TRBJ2-5, is as follows: GAGVSQSPRYKVTKRGQDVTLRCDPISSHATLYWYQQALGQGPEFLTYFNYEAQPDKSGLPSDRFSAERPEGSISTLTIQRTEQRDSAMYRCASSWDRQETQYFGPGTRLLVL.

J is TRBJ1-5 and V is TRBV2, with a possible D match to TRBD1 (5 bases). The ends were cut back, 5 bases at V and 5 bases at J, with 22 bases in the middle. CDR3 size: 17 residues. Germline CDR1 SNHLY, CDR2 FYNNEI. CDR3 sequence: CASSRSRLGVGDQPQHF. The CDR3 DNA follows: TGTGCCAGCAGTCGAAGCCGCCTAGGGGTAGGGGATCAGCCCCAGCATTTT.

This clone was seen many times. The chain employs TRBV29-1 and TRBJ2-3, with a weak D call TRBD2 (5 bases). Germline loops: CDR1 SQVTM, CDR2 ANQGSEA. The CDR3 covers 14 residues. Deletions cut 7 bases from V and 0 bases from J, with 14 bases between. CDR3 in amino acids: CSALADFSTDTQYF. CDR3 coding DNA: TGCAGCGCCTTGGCGGACTTTAGCACAGATACGCAGTATTTT.

Worth noting for this clone: One end of the junction varies from germline; a read error may be responsible. The rearrangement joins TRBV20-1 to TRBJ1-2; no firm D call. The CDR3 runs 8 residues. Germline CDR1 and CDR2: DFQATT and SNEGSKA (reference sequence). In DNA, the CDR3 is TGCAGTGCTAGAGACTCACGATTC. Translated, it gives CSARDSRF.

This clone has only a few counts. This sequence joins TRBV30 and TRBJ1-3; D gene ambiguous. The CDR3 is 12 amino acids. Germline-derived CDR1 and CDR2 are GTSNPN and SVGIG (reference sequence). The V and J ends lost 0 bases and 4 bases respectively, with 4 bases between them. The CDR3 nucleotides are TGTGCCTGGAGTGTGGGAGGAAACACCATATATTTT. Protein product: CAWSVGGNTIYF.

The CDR3 region has the DNA TGTGCCAGCAGCTTAGATTATGGGGACTACAATGAGCAGTTCTTC. It is translated as CASSLDYGDYNEQFF. This chain uses TRBV7-8 with TRBJ2-1, with unresolved D. Trimming removed 1 base at V and 3 bases at J, with 10 bases between. CDR1 and CDR2 (germline): SGHVS, FQNEAQ. The CDR3 sequence is 15 residues long.

There are many counts of this clone. Other DNA sequences in this sample translate to the same CDR3. V and J are TRBV7-2 and TRBJ1-5; perhaps TRBD1 as D (6 bases). V lost 6 bases and J 2 bases, leaving 8 bases between the germline ends. The germline V gene encodes CDR1 SGHTA and CDR2 FQGNSA. The CDR3 sequence is 13 residues long. The CDR3 protein is CASSRGRNQPQHF. The CDR3, as DNA: TGTGCCAGCAGTCGGGGGCGCAATCAGCCCCAGCATTTT.

The chain combines TRBV18 with TRBJ1-1; D possibly corresponds to TRBD1 (6 bases). Per the germline V gene, CDR1 is KGHSH and CDR2 is LQKENI. The CDR3 length is 17 residues. Trimming removed 0 bases from V and 0 bases from J, with 14 bases in between. CDR3 region: CASSPPGGGTLNTEAFF. The CDR3 DNA sequence: TGTGCCAGCTCACCACCTGGAGGGGGAACATTGAACACTGAAGCTTTCTTT.

This clone showed up many times. The chain links TRBV3-1 to TRBJ2-5; 7 nucleotides match TRBD2. With 2 bases clipped from V and 3 bases from J, the junction kept 9 bases outside the gene matches. The CDR3 contains 16 residues. From germline, CDR1 is LGHDT and CDR2 YNNKEL (reference sequence). The chain's CDR3 is CASSQIGSGFEETQYF. CDR3 nucleotide sequence: TGTGCCAGCAGCCAAATAGGTAGCGGGTTCGAAGAGACCCAGTACTTC.

The rearrangement joins TRBV12-3 or TRBV12-4 to TRBJ2-5; 8 bases agree with TRBD1. The CDR3 covers 15 residues. Trimming cost V 2 bases and J 4 bases; bases outside gene matches: 6. CDR3: CASSLRFRGRETQYF. The CDR3 DNA reads TGTGCCAGCAGTTTAAGATTCAGGGGGCGAGAGACCCAGTACTTC.

V usage is TRBV9 and J usage is TRBJ1-2; D remains ambiguous. Germline assignment: CDR1 SGDLS and CDR2 YYNGEE. This CDR3 is 14 amino acids long. The ends were cut back, 0 bases at V and 4 bases at J, with 10 bases in the middle. CDR3 in DNA: TGTGCCAGCAGCGTAGGGGGTAAACCCTATGGCTACACCTTC. Translated, it gives CASSVGGKPYGYTF.

This clone occurred a few times. V and J are TRBV6-2 or TRBV6-3 and TRBJ2-1, with D possibly matching TRBD2 (8 bases). V was clipped by 6 bases and J by 4 bases, with 25 bases between them. The CDR3 is made up of 18 amino acids. The germline CDR1 and CDR2 sequences are MNHEY and SVGEGT. The CDR3 DNA reads as TGTGCCAGCAGGGGACAGTGGGCGGGACTAGGACGGTACAATGAGCAGTTCTTC. This gives the protein CASRGQWAGLGRYNEQFF.

The rearrangement links TRBV19 to TRBJ2-5; D unresolved. The length of the CDR3 is 13 residues. CDR1 and CDR2 (germline): LNHDA, SQIVND (reference sequence). Trimming shortened V by 3 bases and J by 1 base, and 6 bases separated the two germline ends. The CDR3 DNA reads as TGTGCCAGTAGTATGGATTTCCAAGAGACCCAGTACTTC. This encodes CASSMDFQETQYF. The whole variable domain, remainder taken from reference TRBV19 and TRBJ2-5, is DGGITQSPKYLFRKEGQNVTLSCEQNLNHDAMYWYRQDPGQGLRLIYYSQIVNDFQKGDIAEGYSVSREKKESFPLTVTSAQKNPTAFYLCASSMDFQETQYFGPGTRLLVL.

CDR3 protein: CASSSGGHRGYEQYF. CDR3 nucleotide sequence: TGTGCCAGCAGCTCCGGGGGCCACAGGGGCTACGAGCAGTACTTC. The gene calls are TRBV7-9 and TRBJ2-7; D may be TRBD1 (7 bases). Trimming stripped 4 bases from V and 3 bases from J, with 16 bases between. This CDR3 has 15 residues. The germline V gene encodes CDR1 SEHNR and CDR2 FQNEAQ (reference sequence).

In this sample, this clone turned up a few times. The gene calls are TRBV6-1 and TRBJ2-2; tentatively, D is TRBD1 (6 bases). Germline V gives CDR1 MNHNS, CDR2 SASEGT. Trimming cost V 6 bases and J 9 bases, with 17 bases left between them. The CDR3 sequence is 14 residues long. In DNA, the CDR3 is TGTGCCAGCAGGTTCGGCCAGGGGTCCAGGGAGCTGTTTTTT. This sequence encodes CASRFGQGSRELFF.

This clone rates as medium-sized. This chain links TRBV12-3 or TRBV12-4 with TRBJ2-7, with 11 positions matching TRBD1. The CDR3 is 13 amino acids. V trimming: 4 bases; J trimming: 7 bases; junction bases outside the gene matches: 3. CDR3 region: CASSWTGGFEQYF. In DNA form, the CDR3 reads TGTGCCAGCAGTTGGACAGGGGGCTTTGAGCAGTACTTC.

The rearrangement uses TRBV6-2 or TRBV6-3 and TRBJ2-1; TRBD2 matches 14 bases. This CDR3 is 17 amino acids long. V shed 10 bases and J 4 bases; nucleotides not matched to a gene: 12. Germline V CDR1 and CDR2: MNHEY, SVGEGT. CDR3 region: CAILIRTSGRKYNEQFF. CDR3 coding DNA: TGTGCCATCCTCATTAGGACTAGCGGGAGGAAATACAATGAGCAGTTCTTC.

This clone has only a few counts. The rearrangement uses TRBV28 and TRBJ2-7; either TRBD1 or TRBD2 may fit D (5 bases each). CDR1 is MDHEN and CDR2 is SYDVKM in the germline V gene. Deletions cut 6 bases from V and 6 bases from J, with 21 bases between. CDR3 size: 15 residues. In DNA, the CDR3 is TGTGCCAGCAGCCACCTTAGGGAGTCGGGGACCGAGCAGTACTTC. Translation: CASSHLRESGTEQYF.

This clone is termed medium-sized. V is TRBV29-1 and J is TRBJ1-1; perhaps TRBD1 as D (6 bases). Germline assignment: CDR1 SQVTM and CDR2 ANQGSEA. The CDR3 runs to 12 residues. Trimming shortened V by 6 bases and J by 2 bases, and 10 bases separated the two germline ends. The CDR3 loop is CSVKQGNTEAFF. Here the CDR3 DNA reads TGCAGCGTCAAACAGGGAAACACTGAAGCTTTCTTT. Full variable domain (remainder filled in from reference TRBV29-1 and TRBJ1-1): SAVISQKPSRDICQRGTSLTIQCQVDSQVTMMFWYRQQPGQSLTLIATANQGSEATYESGFVIDKFPISRPNLTFSTLTVSNMSPEDSSIYLCSVKQGNTEAFFGQGTRLTVV.

In this sample, this clone turned up many times. V gene TRBV29-1 combines with J gene TRBJ1-2; 7 bases fit TRBD1. CDR1 is SQVTM and CDR2 is ANQGSEA in the germline V gene. The V and J ends lost 5 bases and 5 bases, in that order; junction bases with no gene match: 11. The CDR3 contains 14 residues. The CDR3 loop is CSVSPGQVGYGYTF. CDR3 coding DNA: TGCAGCGTTTCTCCCGGACAGGTGGGGTATGGCTACACCTTC.

This clone has a handful of counts. The chain employs TRBV16 and TRBJ2-1; D remains unclear. CDR1 and CDR2 from the germline V gene are KGHSY and FQNENV. The CDR3 runs 11 residues. Trimming shortened V by 5 bases and J by 9 bases, and 8 bases separated the two germline ends. CDR3 in DNA: TGTGCCAGCAGCTTCCTAGGTGAGCAGTTCTTC. Encoded protein: CASSFLGEQFF.

This sequence joins TRBV30 and TRBJ2-3, with D possibly called TRBD1 or TRBD2 (6 bases each). The CDR3 runs 15 residues. Trimming removed 3 bases at V and 4 bases at J, with 17 bases between. From germline, CDR1 is GTSNPN and CDR2 SVGIG (reference sequence). CDR3 sequence (DNA): TGTGCCTGGAGCCAGGGGCAGGCTAGCGCAGATACGCAGTATTTT. Its translation: CAWSQGQASADTQYF.

This chain links TRBV14 with TRBJ2-3; D uncertain. The CDR3 extends over 16 amino acids. Germline assignment: CDR1 SGHDN and CDR2 FVKESK. V was shortened by 4 bases and J by 4 bases, with 18 bases between the two germline ends. The CDR3 nucleotides read TGTGCCAGCAGCCCCCTGGGCATATTTGTGGCAGATACGCAGTATTTT. Translating gives CASSPLGIFVADTQYF.

The chain is built from TRBV5-1 and TRBJ2-1, with no clear D. CDR1 is SGHRS and CDR2 is YFSETQ in the germline V gene. The CDR3 covers 13 residues. V dropped 0 bases and J dropped 7 bases, with 8 bases sitting between them. The DNA of the CDR3 is TGCGCCAGCAGCTTGGCCTGGGGTAATGAGCAGTTCTTC. Amino acids: CASSLAWGNEQFF.

This clone is labeled medium-sized. The gene calls are TRBV27 and TRBJ1-1; no definite D call. The CDR3 consists of 13 residues. Germline V gene sequence: CDR1 MNHEY, CDR2 SMNVEV (reference sequence). The V end was cut by 7 bases, the J end by 5 bases, with 14 bases between. Here the CDR3 DNA reads TGTGCCAGCATCAGCCTAGTGGGGACTGAAGCTTTCTTT. Protein sequence: CASISLVGTEAFF.